This T cell receptor (beta chain) was identified in a study of PD-L1 blockade in urothelial cancer. Overall study: About 85% of the roughly 30 patients were males with bladder-origin urothelial cancer. Researchers found blood samples held a median of 141,255 T cells.

Study-level results: Durable-benefit cases showed more tumor-associated blood clone expansion at 3 weeks.

With regard to this clone: Its antigen is currently unknown.

The method was immunoSEQ multiplex PCR; TCRdb's version includes in-frame clones alone and lacks a portion of them. The sample includes 90,000 to 120,000 clones, 91% seen only once; the top ten take 0.85% to 1%. CDR3 length: 16 residues. V was pared by 5 bases and J by 4 bases, with 6 bases of the junction left unmatched. Germline V gene sequence: CDR1 LNHDA, CDR2 SQIVND (reference sequence). This specimen consisted of PBMCs, obtained around atezolizumab (anti-PD-L1) treatment. The chain uses TRBV19 and TRBJ2-3; 13 bases align to TRBD2. The source is a woman over 75 with urothelial cancer. This chain's CDR3 is CASSEGTSGIPDTQYF. As DNA, the CDR3 is TGTGCCAGTAGTGAGGGGACTAGCGGGATCCCAGATACGCAGTATTTT.